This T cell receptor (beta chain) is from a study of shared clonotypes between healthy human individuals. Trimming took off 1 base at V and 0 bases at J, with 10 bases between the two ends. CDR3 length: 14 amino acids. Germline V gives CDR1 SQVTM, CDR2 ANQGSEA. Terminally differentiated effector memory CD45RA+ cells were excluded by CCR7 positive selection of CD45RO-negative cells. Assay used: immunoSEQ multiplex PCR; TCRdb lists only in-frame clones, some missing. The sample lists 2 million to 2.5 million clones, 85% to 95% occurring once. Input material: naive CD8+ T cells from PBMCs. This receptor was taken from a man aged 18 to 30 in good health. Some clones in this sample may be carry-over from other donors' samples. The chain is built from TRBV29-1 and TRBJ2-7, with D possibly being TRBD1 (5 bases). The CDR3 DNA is TGCAGCGTTGAAGTCACAGGAGACTCCTACGAGCAGTACTTC. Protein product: CSVEVTGDSYEQYF.